These 19 T cell receptor beta chains originate from one sample sequenced in a study of Graves' ophthalmopathy and Graves' hyperthyroidism (dated by TCRdb to 2017 to 2018). The instrument given in TCRdb is Illumina HiSeq 2000. For repertoire sequencing, the TCR beta CDR3 regions were amplified from RNA transcripts. A first-round RT-PCR used HTBI primers with the Qiagen OneStep RT-PCR kit, followed by a second-round multiplex PCR, size selection and purification. Using fastp trimming at Q25 and MiXCR clonotype assembly, TCRdb reanalyzed the public sequencing data and kept in-frame beta chains. Each entry merges the rows of one CDR3 protein and shows their most common DNA and genes. In all, the sample holds 650,000 to 900,000 distinct CDR3 sequences, and 40% of those were seen once. The biggest ten clones account for 44% of the sample. The sequencing sample was made of peripheral blood. The receptors shown here come from an adult man with Graves' ophthalmopathy.

Remarks on this clonotype: It may be a read error: a sequence one base away is much more abundant. V is TRBV20-1 and J is TRBJ1-1, with D hard to call. The CDR3 spans 10 residues. Looked up from germline, CDR1 is DFQATT and CDR2 is SNEGSKA (reference sequence). The V end was cut by 5 bases, the J end by 4 bases, with 5 bases between. The CDR3 DNA reads as TGCAGTGCTCTAGGCACTGAAGCTTTCTTT. Translating gives CSALGTEAFF.

This clonotype was seen many times. V is TRBV2 and J is TRBJ2-7; D ambiguous. This CDR3 has 11 amino acids. CDR1 is SNHLY and CDR2 is FYNNEI in the germline V gene. V was shortened by 3 bases and J by 8 bases, with 8 bases between the two germline ends. Here the CDR3 reads CASSDGQKQYF. CDR3 bases: TGTGCCAGCAGTGACGGGCAGAAGCAGTACTTC.

The V gene is TRBV7-9, the J gene TRBJ1-2; D uncertain. V shed 0 bases and J shed 7 bases, with 12 bases lying between them. Germline V lookup: CDR1 SEHNR, CDR2 FQNEAQ (reference sequence). The CDR3 runs 14 residues. CDR3 region: CASSLASPGPGYTF. The CDR3 bases are TGTGCCAGCAGCTTAGCTAGTCCAGGTCCTGGCTACACCTTC.

This clonotype was seen many times. The rearrangement uses TRBV20-1 and TRBJ1-6; D remains unclear. CDR1 and CDR2 (germline): DFQATT, SNEGSKA (reference sequence). V dropped 6 bases and J dropped 14 bases, with 20 bases sitting between them. CDR3 size: 13 residues. CDR3 protein: CSAEGPQLSTLHF. CDR3 DNA: TGCAGTGCCGAGGGCCCGCAGTTATCGACCCTCCACTTT.

A few counts support this clonotype. CDR3 DNA sequence: TGTGCCTGGAGTGTAGCCAGCGCCTCCGAGGAATCACCCCTCCACTTT. This encodes CAWSVASASEESPLHF. The rearrangement uses TRBV19 and TRBJ1-6; D gene ambiguous. V lost 11 bases and J 10 bases, leaving 27 bases between the germline ends. This CDR3 is 16 amino acids long. CDR1 and CDR2 (germline): LNHDA, SQIVND (reference sequence).

The CDR3 region is CSASGQGVYEQYF. CDR3 sequence (DNA): TGCAGTGCTTCCGGACAGGGGGTCTACGAGCAGTACTTC. This chain uses TRBV20-1 with TRBJ2-7; 10 bases match TRBD1. Germline V CDR1 and CDR2: DFQATT, SNEGSKA (reference sequence). The V and J ends lost 5 bases and 3 bases, in that order; junction bases with no gene match: 4. The CDR3 has 13 residues.

The V and J genes are TRBV20-1 and TRBJ1-2; D is uncertain. Trimming pared 2 bases from V and 0 bases from J, leaving 10 bases between. The CDR3 has 14 residues. From germline, CDR1 is DFQATT and CDR2 SNEGSKA (reference sequence). CDR3 loop: CSARSQVPNYGYTF. The CDR3 DNA reads as TGCAGTGCTAGATCCCAGGTCCCTAACTATGGCTACACCTTC.

The V and J genes are TRBV10-3 and TRBJ1-4; no clear D. Germline V lookup: CDR1 ENHRY, CDR2 SYGVKD. CDR3 length equals 15 residues. V lost 10 bases, J lost 8 bases, and 23 bases lay in between. The chain's CDR3 is CASTLLAPTGEKLFF. The CDR3 nucleotides read TGTGCCAGCACCCTCCTGGCCCCGACGGGGGAAAAACTGTTTTTT.

V and J are TRBV7-2 and TRBJ2-6, with TRBD1 matching over 8 bases. Germline trimming cut 3 bases from V and 4 bases from J; bases unmatched to any gene: 5. Germline V CDR1 and CDR2: SGHTA, FQGNSA. The CDR3 is 16 residues long. The CDR3 loop is CASSFRTGTGANVLTF. CDR3 DNA sequence: TGTGCCAGCAGCTTCCGGACAGGGACAGGGGCCAACGTCCTGACTTTC.

This clonotype showed up many times. The V call is TRBV29-1, the J call TRBJ2-7; unclear D gene. The CDR3 extends over 14 amino acids. The germline V gene encodes CDR1 SQVTM and CDR2 ANQGSEA. V was trimmed by 7 bases and J by 2 bases, leaving 18 bases between them. The CDR3 region has the DNA TGCAGCGCCCGAACCCCAGAGAACGCCTACGAGCAGTACTTC. Amino acid sequence: CSARTPENAYEQYF.

J is TRBJ2-7 and V is TRBV20-1; D unclear. The CDR3 contains 13 residues. V lost 6 bases, J lost 3 bases, and 15 bases lay in between. Germline V gene sequence: CDR1 DFQATT, CDR2 SNEGSKA (reference sequence). CDR3 residues: CSAEGPPLYEQYF. The CDR3, as DNA: TGCAGTGCCGAAGGTCCTCCCCTCTACGAGCAGTACTTC.

This rearrangement joins TRBV9 to TRBJ2-5; unclear D gene. V was clipped by 1 base and J by 1 base, with 8 bases between them. Germline CDR1 and CDR2: SGDLS and YYNGEE. CDR3 size: 14 residues. The CDR3 spells CASSVSSIQETQYF. In DNA form, the CDR3 reads TGTGCCAGCAGCGTAAGCAGTATCCAAGAGACCCAGTACTTC.

V and J are TRBV24-1 and TRBJ1-5; 12 nucleotides align to TRBD1. V shed 4 bases, J shed 6 bases, and the junction held 9 bases outside the gene matches. The CDR3 length is 17 residues. Per the germline V gene, CDR1 is KGHDR and CDR2 is SFDVKD. CDR3 residues: CATSDPGTGGFGQPQHF. DNA for the CDR3: TGTGCCACCAGTGACCCAGGGACAGGGGGCTTCGGTCAGCCCCAGCATTTT.

On this clonotype itself: One base away lies a much larger clone, so this may be a sequencing read error. This CDR3 is CASSPEGTEAFF. In DNA form, the CDR3 reads TGTGCCAGCAGCCCGGAGGGCACTGAAGCTTTCTTT. This chain joins TRBV11-2 and TRBJ1-1, with D uncertain. The CDR3 is made up of 12 amino acids. Looked up from germline, CDR1 is SGHAT and CDR2 is FQNNGV. Trimming cost V 5 bases and J 4 bases, with 8 bases left between them.

CDR3 DNA: TGTGCCAGCAGCGGGTCGGGGGCAGGGCAAGAGACCCAGTACTTC. It specifies CASSGSGAGQETQYF. The V and J genes are TRBV27 and TRBJ2-5, with D tentatively TRBD1 or TRBD2 (6 bases each). The CDR3 runs to 15 residues. CDR1 MNHEY and CDR2 SMNVEV come from the germline V gene (reference sequence). The germline V and J ends were trimmed by 6 bases and 2 bases, with 16 bases remaining between them.

This clonotype has a count of ten or more. This chain uses TRBV15 with TRBJ2-5; 11 nucleotides line up with TRBD1. J was trimmed by 5 bases and V by 5 bases; bases with no gene match: 10. There are 16 residues in the CDR3. Looked up from germline, CDR1 is LNHNV and CDR2 is YYDKDF (reference sequence). The CDR3: CATSRGQGAEAETQYF. The CDR3 DNA follows: TGTGCCACCAGCCGAGGACAGGGGGCTGAGGCGGAGACCCAGTACTTC.

This clonotype was seen only a few times. The chain links TRBV9 to TRBJ1-3; D not certain. V was trimmed by 3 bases and J by 4 bases, leaving 11 bases between them. Germline V gene data show CDR1 as SGDLS and CDR2 as YYNGEE. The CDR3 extends over 14 amino acids. CDR3 nucleotide sequence: TGTGCCAGCAGCGACCGGACCGCCGGAAACACCATATATTTT. Residues: CASSDRTAGNTIYF.

The J gene is TRBJ1-2, the V gene TRBV7-9; unclear D gene. V lost 5 bases and J lost 7, with 14 bases in between. The germline CDR1 and CDR2 sequences are SEHNR and FQNEAQ (reference sequence). The CDR3 spans 13 residues. CDR3 nucleotide sequence: TGTGCCAGCAGCCCGGACGTATCGGGTGGCTACACCTTC. Translation gives CASSPDVSGGYTF.

CDR3 sequence reads: CASSSLWESDEQYF. CDR3 DNA sequence: TGTGCCAGCAGTTCGTTGTGGGAGAGCGACGAGCAGTACTTC. The chain links TRBV6-5 to TRBJ2-7, with D perhaps TRBD2 (5 bases). Trimming took off 4 bases at V and 5 bases at J, with 15 bases between the two ends. This CDR3 spans 14 amino acids. CDR1 MNHEY and CDR2 SVGAGI come from the germline V gene.